This TCR beta chain was captured by sequencing in a study of OX40 agonist ivuxolimab in advanced cancers. Looking at the study overall: Averaging roughly 60 years in age, with a range of about 23 to 79, the cohort was 80% to 90% male. Findings and caveats of the study: In general, CD8+ T cells held more expanded clones than CD4+ did, on average.

Concerning this clone: As yet, its antigen is unknown.

Peripheral blood came from all dose cohorts at three timepoints. CDR3 size: 16 residues. Trimming left V 2 bases short and J 5 bases short, with 16 bases between. The germline V gene encodes CDR1 SGHTA and CDR2 FQGNSA. The assay was immunoSEQ multiplex PCR, and TCRdb's table has in-frame clones only and misses some. The profile shows around 110,000 clones, just over 90% of them singletons. This chain connects TRBV7-2 to TRBJ2-4; D possibly corresponds to TRBD1 (5 bases). The source of this sequence is an adult with an advanced solid tumor such as melanoma, head and neck, liver or kidney cancer. Here the sequenced sample was CD4+ or CD8+ T cells sorted from blood, taken in a trial of the OX40 agonist ivuxolimab. CDR3 protein: CASSLSIGARENIQYF. The CDR3 DNA sequence: TGTGCCAGCAGCTTATCAATAGGGGCTCGGGAAAACATTCAGTACTTC.